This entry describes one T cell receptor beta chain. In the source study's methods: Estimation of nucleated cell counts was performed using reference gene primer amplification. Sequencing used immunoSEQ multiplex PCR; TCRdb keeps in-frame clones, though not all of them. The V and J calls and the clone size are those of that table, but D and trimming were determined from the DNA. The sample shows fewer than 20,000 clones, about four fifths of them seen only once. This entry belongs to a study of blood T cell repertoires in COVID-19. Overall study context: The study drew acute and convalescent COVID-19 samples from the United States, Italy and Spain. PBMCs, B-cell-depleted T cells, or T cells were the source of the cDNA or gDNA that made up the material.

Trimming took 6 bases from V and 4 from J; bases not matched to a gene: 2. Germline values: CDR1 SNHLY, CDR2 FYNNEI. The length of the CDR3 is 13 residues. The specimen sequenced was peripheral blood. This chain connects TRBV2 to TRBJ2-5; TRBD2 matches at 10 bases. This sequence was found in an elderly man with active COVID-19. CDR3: CASRRLAGETQYF. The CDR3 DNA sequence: TGTGCCAGCAGAAGACTAGCGGGAGAGACCCAGTACTTC.